This TCR beta chain was sequenced in a study of T cells after yellow fever vaccination. This CDR3 is 17 amino acids long. V was cut by 1 base and J by 0 bases, with 13 bases left in between. Germline CDR1 and CDR2: SEHNR and FQNEAQ (reference sequence). One entry per CDR3 protein results from TCRdb running MiXCR on the 5' RACE reads. The table lists around 100,000 distinct CDR3 sequences, 7.5% to 9.5% of them singletons. This receptor was obtained from a man aged 25-45 years who received the YFV17D yellow fever vaccine. This rearrangement joins TRBV7-9 to TRBJ2-4; either TRBD1 or TRBD2 may supply D (5 bases each). The sample in question was CD8+ T cells sorted from PBMCs, obtained 45 days after the yellow fever booster vaccination. The CDR3 region has the DNA TGTGCCAGCAGCTTAGGAGGGGTGGGAGTAGCCAAAAACATTCAGTACTTC. It codes for CASSLGGVGVAKNIQYF.